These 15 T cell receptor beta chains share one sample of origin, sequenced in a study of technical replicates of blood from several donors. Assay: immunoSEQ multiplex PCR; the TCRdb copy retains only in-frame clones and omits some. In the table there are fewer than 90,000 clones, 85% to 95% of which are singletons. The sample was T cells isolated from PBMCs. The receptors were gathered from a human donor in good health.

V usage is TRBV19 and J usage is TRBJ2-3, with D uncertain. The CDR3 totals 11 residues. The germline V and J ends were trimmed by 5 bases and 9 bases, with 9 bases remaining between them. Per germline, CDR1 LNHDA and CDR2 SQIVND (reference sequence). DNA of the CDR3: TGTGCCAGTAGTGTGGGCATGACGCAGTATTTT. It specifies CASSVGMTQYF. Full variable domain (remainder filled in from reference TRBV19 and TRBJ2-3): DGGITQSPKYLFRKEGQNVTLSCEQNLNHDAMYWYRQDPGQGLRLIYYSQIVNDFQKGDIAEGYSVSREKKESFPLTVTSAQKNPTAFYLCASSVGMTQYFGPGTRLTVL.

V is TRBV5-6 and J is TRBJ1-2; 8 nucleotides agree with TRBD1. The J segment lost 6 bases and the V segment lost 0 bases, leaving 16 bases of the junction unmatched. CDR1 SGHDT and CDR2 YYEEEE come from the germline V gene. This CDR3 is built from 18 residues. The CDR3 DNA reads TGTGCCAGCAGCTTGGATAGGACAGGGTTATATTTGGGTGATGGCTACACCTTC. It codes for CASSLDRTGLYLGDGYTF.

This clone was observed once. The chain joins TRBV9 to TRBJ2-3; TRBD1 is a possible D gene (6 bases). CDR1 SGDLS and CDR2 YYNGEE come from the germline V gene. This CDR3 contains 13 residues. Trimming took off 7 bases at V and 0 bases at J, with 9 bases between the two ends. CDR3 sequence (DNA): TGTGCCAGCGGGACATCTAGCACAGATACGCAGTATTTT. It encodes CASGTSSTDTQYF.

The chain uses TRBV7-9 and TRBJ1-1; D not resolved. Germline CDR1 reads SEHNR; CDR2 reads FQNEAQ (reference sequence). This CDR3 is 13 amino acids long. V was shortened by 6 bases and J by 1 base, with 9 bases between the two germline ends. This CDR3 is CASSWQENTEAFF. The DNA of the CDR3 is TGTGCCAGCAGTTGGCAGGAGAACACTGAAGCTTTCTTT. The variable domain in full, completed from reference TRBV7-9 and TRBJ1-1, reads DTGVSQNPRHKITKRGQNVTFRCDPISEHNRLYWYRQTLGQGPEFLTYFQNEAQLEKSRLLSDRFSAERPKGSFSTLEIQRTEQGDSAMYLCASSWQENTEAFFGQGTRLTVV.

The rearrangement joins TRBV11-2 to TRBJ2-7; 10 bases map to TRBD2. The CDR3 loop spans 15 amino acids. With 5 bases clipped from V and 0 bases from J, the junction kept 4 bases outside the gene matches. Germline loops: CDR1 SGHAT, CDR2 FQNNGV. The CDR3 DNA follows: TGTGCCAGCAGCGAAGGACTAGCGGCCTCCTACGAGCAGTACTTC. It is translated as CASSEGLAASYEQYF.

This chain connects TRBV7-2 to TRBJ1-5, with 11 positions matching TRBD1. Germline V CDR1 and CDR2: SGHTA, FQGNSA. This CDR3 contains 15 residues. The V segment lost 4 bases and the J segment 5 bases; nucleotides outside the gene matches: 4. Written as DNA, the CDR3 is TGTGCCAGCAGCTCAAGGACAGGGGGCGATCAGCCCCAGCATTTT. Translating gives CASSSRTGGDQPQHF.

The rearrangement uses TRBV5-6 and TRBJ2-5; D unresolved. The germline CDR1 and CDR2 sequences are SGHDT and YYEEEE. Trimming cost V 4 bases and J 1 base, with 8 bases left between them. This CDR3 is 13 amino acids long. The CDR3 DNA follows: TGTGCCAGCAGCGGGCTGATCCAAGAGACCCAGTACTTC. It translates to CASSGLIQETQYF.

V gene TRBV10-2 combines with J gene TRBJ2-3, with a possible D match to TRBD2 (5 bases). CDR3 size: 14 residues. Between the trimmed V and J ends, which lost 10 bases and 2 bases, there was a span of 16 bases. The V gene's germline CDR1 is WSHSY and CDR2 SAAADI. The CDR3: CATRPSRLTDTQYF. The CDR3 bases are TGCGCCACCCGTCCTAGCAGACTCACAGATACGCAGTATTTT.

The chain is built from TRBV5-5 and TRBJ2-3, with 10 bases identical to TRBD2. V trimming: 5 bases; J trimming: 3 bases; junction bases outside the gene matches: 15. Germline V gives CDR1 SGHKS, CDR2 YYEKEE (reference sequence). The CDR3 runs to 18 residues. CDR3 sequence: CASREAAGGPIRTDTQYF. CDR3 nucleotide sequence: TGTGCCAGCAGAGAAGCAGCGGGAGGGCCGATTAGAACAGATACGCAGTATTTT.

Here the CDR3 reads CASSVEGPPYEQYF. CDR3 bases: TGTGCCAGCAGCGTAGAGGGGCCCCCCTACGAGCAGTACTTC. The rearrangement links TRBV9 to TRBJ2-7; tentative D call: TRBD1 (5 bases). With 0 bases removed from V and 2 bases from J, the gap between germline ends came to 9 bases. From germline, CDR1 is SGDLS and CDR2 YYNGEE. The CDR3 runs to 14 residues.

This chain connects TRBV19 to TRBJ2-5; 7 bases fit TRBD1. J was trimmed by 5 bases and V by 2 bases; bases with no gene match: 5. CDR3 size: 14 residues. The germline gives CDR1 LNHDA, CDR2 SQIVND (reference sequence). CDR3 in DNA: TGTGCCAGTAGTATAACAGGGGATGCGGAGACCCAGTACTTC. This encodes CASSITGDAETQYF.

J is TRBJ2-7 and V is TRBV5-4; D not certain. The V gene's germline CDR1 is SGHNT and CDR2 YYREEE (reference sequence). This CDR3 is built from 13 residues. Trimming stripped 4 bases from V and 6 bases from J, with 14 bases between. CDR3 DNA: TGTGCCAGCAGCCTGGATAGCCTTGGCGAGCAGTACTTC. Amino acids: CASSLDSLGEQYF.

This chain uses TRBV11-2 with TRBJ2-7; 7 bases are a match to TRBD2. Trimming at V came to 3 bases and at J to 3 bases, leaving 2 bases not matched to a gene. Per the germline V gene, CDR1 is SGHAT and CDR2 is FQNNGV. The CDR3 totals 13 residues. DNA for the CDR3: TGTGCCAGCAGCTTGGGGGACTACTACGAGCAGTACTTC. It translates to CASSLGDYYEQYF.

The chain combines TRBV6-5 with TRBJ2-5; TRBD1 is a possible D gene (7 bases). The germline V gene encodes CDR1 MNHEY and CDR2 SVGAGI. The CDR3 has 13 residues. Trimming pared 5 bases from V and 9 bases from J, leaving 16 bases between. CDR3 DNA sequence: TGTGCCAGCAGTATGGACAGGCGGAGGGCCCAGTACTTC. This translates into CASSMDRRRAQYF.

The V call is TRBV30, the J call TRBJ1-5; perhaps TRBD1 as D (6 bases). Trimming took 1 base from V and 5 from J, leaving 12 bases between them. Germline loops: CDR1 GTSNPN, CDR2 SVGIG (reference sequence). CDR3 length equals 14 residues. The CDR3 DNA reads TGTGCCTGGAGTGATAGGGACACCGATCAGCCCCAGCATTTT. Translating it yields CAWSDRDTDQPQHF.